This T cell receptor beta chain is drawn from a study of identifying expanded T cells in peripheral blood. Points from the study as a whole: Roughly 1.2 clones differed between technical replicates, versus about 15 and 19 over time.

Assay used: immunoSEQ multiplex PCR; TCRdb lists only in-frame clones, some missing. The table shows approximately 91,000 clones, with 88% occurring only once. This CDR3 has 14 amino acids. Germline CDR1 is MRHNA and CDR2 is SNTAGT. V was shortened by 0 bases and J by 2 bases, with 6 bases between the two germline ends. Comments on this clone: Its antigen remains unidentified.

No infections or other immune events were documented during collection. The J gene is TRBJ2-3, the V gene TRBV6-4; D is possibly TRBD1 (5 bases). The origin of this receptor is a person between 18 and 70 years old in good health. The sample comprised blood. This CDR3 reads CASSDSQATDTQYF. The CDR3 DNA reads as TGTGCCAGCAGTGACTCACAGGCCACAGATACGCAGTATTTT.